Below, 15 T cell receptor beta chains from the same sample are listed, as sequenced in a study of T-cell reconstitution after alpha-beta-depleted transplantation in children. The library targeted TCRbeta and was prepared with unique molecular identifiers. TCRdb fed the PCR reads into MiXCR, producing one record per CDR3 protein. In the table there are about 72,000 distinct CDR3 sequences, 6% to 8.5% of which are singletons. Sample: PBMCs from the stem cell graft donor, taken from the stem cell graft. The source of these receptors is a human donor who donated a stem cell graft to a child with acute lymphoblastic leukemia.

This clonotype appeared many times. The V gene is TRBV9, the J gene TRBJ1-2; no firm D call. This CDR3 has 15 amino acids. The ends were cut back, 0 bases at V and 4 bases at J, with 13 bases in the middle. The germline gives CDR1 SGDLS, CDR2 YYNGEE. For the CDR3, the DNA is TGTGCCAGCAGCGTAGGAGCGGCGACCCTCTATGGCTACACCTTC. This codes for CASSVGAATLYGYTF.

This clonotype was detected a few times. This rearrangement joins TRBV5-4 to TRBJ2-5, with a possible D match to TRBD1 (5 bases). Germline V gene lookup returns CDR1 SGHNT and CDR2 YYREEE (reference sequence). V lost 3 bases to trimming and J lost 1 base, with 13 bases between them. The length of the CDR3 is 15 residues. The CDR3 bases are TGTGCCAGCAGCTCACAGGCCCTGCCCCAAGAGACCCAGTACTTC. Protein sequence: CASSSQALPQETQYF.

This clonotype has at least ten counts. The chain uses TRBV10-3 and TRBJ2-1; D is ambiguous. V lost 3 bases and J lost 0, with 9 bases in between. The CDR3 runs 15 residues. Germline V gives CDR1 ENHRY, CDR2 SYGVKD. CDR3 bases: TGTGCCATCAGTGAAGGCGTTAGCTCCTACAATGAGCAGTTCTTC. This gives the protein CAISEGVSSYNEQFF.

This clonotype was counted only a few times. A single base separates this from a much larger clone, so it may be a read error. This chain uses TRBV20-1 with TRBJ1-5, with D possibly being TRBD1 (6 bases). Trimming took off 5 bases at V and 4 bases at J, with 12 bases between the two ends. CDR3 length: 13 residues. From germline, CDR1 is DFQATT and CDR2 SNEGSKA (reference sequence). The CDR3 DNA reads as TGCAGTGCTCTGAAACAGGGAAATCAGCCCCAGCATTTT. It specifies CSALKQGNQPQHF.

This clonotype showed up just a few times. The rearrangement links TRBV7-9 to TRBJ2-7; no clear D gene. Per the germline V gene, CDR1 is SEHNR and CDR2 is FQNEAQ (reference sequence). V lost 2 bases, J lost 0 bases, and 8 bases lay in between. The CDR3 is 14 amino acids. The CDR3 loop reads CASSLPKVSYEQYF. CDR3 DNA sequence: TGTGCCAGCAGCTTACCGAAAGTCTCCTACGAGCAGTACTTC. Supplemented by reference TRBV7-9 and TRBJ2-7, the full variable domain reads DTGVSQNPRHKITKRGQNVTFRCDPISEHNRLYWYRQTLGQGPEFLTYFQNEAQLEKSRLLSDRFSAERPKGSFSTLEIQRTEQGDSAMYLCASSLPKVSYEQYFGPGTRLTVT.

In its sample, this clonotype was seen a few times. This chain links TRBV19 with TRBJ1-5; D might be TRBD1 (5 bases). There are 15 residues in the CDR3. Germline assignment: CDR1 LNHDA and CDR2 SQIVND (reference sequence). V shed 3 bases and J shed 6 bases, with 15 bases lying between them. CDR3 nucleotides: TGTGCCAGTAGTATGGATGGGTTTGGGGGTCAGCCCCAGCATTTT. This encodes CASSMDGFGGQPQHF.

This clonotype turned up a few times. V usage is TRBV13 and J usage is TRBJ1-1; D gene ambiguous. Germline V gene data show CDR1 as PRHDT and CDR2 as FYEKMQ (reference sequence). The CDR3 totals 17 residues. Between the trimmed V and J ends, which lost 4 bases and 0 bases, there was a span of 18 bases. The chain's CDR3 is CASSSAGRGGLNTEAFF. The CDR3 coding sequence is TGTGCCAGCAGCTCCGCGGGCCGCGGCGGGTTGAACACTGAAGCTTTCTTT.

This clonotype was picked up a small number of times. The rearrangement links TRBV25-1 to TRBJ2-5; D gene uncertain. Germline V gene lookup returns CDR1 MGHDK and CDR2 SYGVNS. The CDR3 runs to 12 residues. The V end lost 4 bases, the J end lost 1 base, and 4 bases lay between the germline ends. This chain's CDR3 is CASSAPQETQYF. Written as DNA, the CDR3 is TGTGCCAGCAGTGCCCCCCAAGAGACCCAGTACTTC.

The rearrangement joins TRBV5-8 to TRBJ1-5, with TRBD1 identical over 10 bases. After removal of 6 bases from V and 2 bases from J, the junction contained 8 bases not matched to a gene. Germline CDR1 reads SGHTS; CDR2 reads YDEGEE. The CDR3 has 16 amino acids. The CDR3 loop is CASIRTGGSGNQPQHF. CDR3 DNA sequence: TGTGCCAGCATCCGGACAGGGGGTTCTGGCAATCAGCCCCAGCATTTT.

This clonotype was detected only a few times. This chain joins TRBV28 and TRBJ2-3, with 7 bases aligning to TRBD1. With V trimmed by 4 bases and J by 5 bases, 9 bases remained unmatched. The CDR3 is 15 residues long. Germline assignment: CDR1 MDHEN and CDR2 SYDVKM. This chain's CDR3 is CASSSSGTARDTQYF. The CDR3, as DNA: TGTGCCAGCAGTTCGTCCGGGACAGCAAGAGATACGCAGTATTTT.

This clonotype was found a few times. As DNA, the CDR3 is TGTGCCAGCACCCTGACTAGCGGTCCTCCCAATGAGCAGTTCTTC. Translated, it gives CASTLTSGPPNEQFF. The rearrangement joins TRBV12-3 or TRBV12-4 to TRBJ2-1, with 9 bases fitting TRBD2. Trimming took 7 bases from V and 6 from J; bases not matched to a gene: 10. CDR3 length: 15 amino acids.

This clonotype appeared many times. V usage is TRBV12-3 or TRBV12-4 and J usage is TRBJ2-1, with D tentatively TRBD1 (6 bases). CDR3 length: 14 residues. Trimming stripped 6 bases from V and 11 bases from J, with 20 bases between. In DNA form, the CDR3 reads TGTGCCAGCAGCCCCACCATCTCCGGGACACAGCAGTTCTTC. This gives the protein CASSPTISGTQQFF.

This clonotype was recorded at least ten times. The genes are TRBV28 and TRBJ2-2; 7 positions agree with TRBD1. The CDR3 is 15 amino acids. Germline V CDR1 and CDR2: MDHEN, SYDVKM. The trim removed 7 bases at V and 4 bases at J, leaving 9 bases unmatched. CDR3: CASTTRDSSTGELFF. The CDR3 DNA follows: TGTGCCAGCACCACTCGGGACAGTTCCACCGGGGAGCTGTTTTTT.

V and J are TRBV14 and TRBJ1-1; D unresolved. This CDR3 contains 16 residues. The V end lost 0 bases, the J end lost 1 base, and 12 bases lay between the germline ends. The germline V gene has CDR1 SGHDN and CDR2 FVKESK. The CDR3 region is CASSQEKGSTNTEAFF. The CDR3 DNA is TGTGCCAGCAGCCAAGAAAAGGGTTCGACGAACACTGAAGCTTTCTTT.

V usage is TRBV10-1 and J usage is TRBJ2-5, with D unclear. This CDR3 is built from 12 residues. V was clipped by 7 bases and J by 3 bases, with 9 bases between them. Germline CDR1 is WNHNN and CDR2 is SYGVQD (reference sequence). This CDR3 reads CASTHQKETQYF. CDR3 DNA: TGCGCCAGCACCCACCAAAAAGAGACCCAGTACTTC.